A single sample gave rise to the 5 T cell receptor beta chains below, sequenced in a study of regulatory T cells in long-lasting Graves disease. The time point here: newly diagnosed GD, antithyroid drugs for less than 3 months. Researchers made the TCR library from RNA that was extracted from PBMCs. To make TCR beta libraries, researchers used iRepertoire HTBI primers and Arm-PCR of CDR3 regions. One entry per CDR3 protein results from TCRdb running MiXCR on the multiplex PCR reads. The table includes some 500,000 distinct CDR3 sequences, 13% detected once. These data were also reused for a study on T cells in Graves' hyperthyroidism and ophthalmopathy.

This material consisted of peripheral blood mononuclear cells (PBMCs), taken at new diagnosis, from a patient treated with antithyroid drugs. These receptors were obtained from a young man with Graves disease.

In this sample, this clonotype turned up many times. The V gene is TRBV6-1, the J gene TRBJ2-1; tentative D call: TRBD1 (6 bases). The CDR3 is 13 residues long. Deletions cut 8 bases from V and 4 bases from J, with 12 bases between. Germline V gene sequence: CDR1 MNHNS, CDR2 SASEGT. The CDR3 coding sequence is TGTGCCAGCCGAATGAGGGGGTACAATGAGCAGTTCTTC. Protein product: CASRMRGYNEQFF.

To note about this clonotype: Relative to the germline gene, one junction end is altered; a read error may explain this. The J gene is TRBJ1-1, the V gene TRBV11-3; D gene uncertain. Per germline, CDR1 SGHNT and CDR2 YENEEA. The CDR3 has 12 amino acids. CDR3: CASSAFMQSPHF. CDR3 nucleotide sequence: TGTGCCAGCAGTGCCTTTATGCAGTCCCCTCACTTT. The whole variable domain, remainder taken from reference TRBV11-3 and TRBJ1-1, is EAGVVQSPRYKIIEKKQPVAFWCNPISGHNTLYWYLQNLGQGPELLIRYENEEAVDDSQLPKDRFSAERLKGVDSTLKIQPAELGDSAVYLCASSAFMQSPHFGQGTRLTVV.

The rearrangement uses TRBV20-1 and TRBJ2-7; D gene uncertain. V gave up 3 bases and J gave up 5 bases, with 11 bases separating them. The germline gives CDR1 DFQATT, CDR2 SNEGSKA (reference sequence). The CDR3 runs to 12 residues. The CDR3 protein is CSASVGLDEQYF. Written as DNA, the CDR3 is TGCAGTGCTAGTGTGGGTCTGGACGAGCAGTACTTC.

The chain links TRBV12-3 or TRBV12-4 to TRBJ2-6; D unclear. This CDR3 contains 14 residues. V was shortened by 9 bases and J by 0 bases, with 9 bases between the two germline ends. DNA of the CDR3: TGTGCCAGTAACCTAGGCTCTGGGGCCAACGTCCTGACTTTC. Its translation is CASNLGSGANVLTF.

This clonotype was found many times. The chain combines TRBV5-1 with TRBJ2-3; TRBD1 aligns across 7 bases. The CDR3 has 15 amino acids. The germline gives CDR1 SGHRS, CDR2 YFSETQ. Germline trimming cut 0 bases from V and 8 bases from J; bases unmatched to any gene: 9. As DNA, the CDR3 is TGCGCCAGCAGCTTGGTAGCCACAGGGGATGCTACGCAGTATTTT. It is translated as CASSLVATGDATQYF. The variable domain in full, completed from reference TRBV5-1 and TRBJ2-3, reads KAGVTQTPRYLIKTRGQQVTLSCSPISGHRSVSWYQQTPGQGLQFLFEYFSETQRNKGNFPGRFSGRQFSNSRSEMNVSTLELGDSALYLCASSLVATGDATQYFGPGTRLTVL.